This TCR beta chain was found in a study of beta chain features in type 1 diabetes. General observations from the study: Possibly, sequencing cDNA over-represented cells that had high TCR expression levels.

To note about this clone: Its specificity is unknown.

The isolated RNA, all of it, was reverse transcribed, so expressed TCRB transcripts were what got sequenced. Libraries were prepared by immunoSEQ multiplex PCR; TCRdb keeps only in-frame clonotypes and omits some of them. The data show about 230,000 clones, about 9.3% seen once. Deletions cut 2 bases from V and 4 bases from J, with 11 bases between. Germline CDR1 and CDR2: SEHNR and FQNEAQ (reference sequence). This CDR3 region has 14 residues. Sequences were obtained from naive CD4+ T cells from blood. The genes are TRBV7-9 and TRBJ1-2; a weak D match, TRBD1 (6 bases). The sequence derives from a woman under 30 in good health. In DNA form, the CDR3 reads TGTGCCAGCAGCTTACCAGGGGCAAGCTATGGCTACACCTTC. It translates to CASSLPGASYGYTF.